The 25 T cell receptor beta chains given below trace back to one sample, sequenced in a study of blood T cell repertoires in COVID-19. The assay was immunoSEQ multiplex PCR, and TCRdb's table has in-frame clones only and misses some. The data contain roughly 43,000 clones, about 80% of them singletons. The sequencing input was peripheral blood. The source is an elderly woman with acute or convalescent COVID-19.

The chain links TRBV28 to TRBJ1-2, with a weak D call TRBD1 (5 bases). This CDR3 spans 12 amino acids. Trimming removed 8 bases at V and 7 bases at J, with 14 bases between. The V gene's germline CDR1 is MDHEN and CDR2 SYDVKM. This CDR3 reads CASRGAGPGYTF. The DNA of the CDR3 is TGTGCCAGCCGCGGGGCCGGGCCTGGCTACACCTTC.

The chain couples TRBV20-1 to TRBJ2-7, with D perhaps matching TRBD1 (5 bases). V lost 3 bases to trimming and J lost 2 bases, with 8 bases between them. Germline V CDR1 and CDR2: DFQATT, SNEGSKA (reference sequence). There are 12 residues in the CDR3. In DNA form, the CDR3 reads TGCAGTGCTAGTGACAGAACCTACGAGCAGTACTTC. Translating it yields CSASDRTYEQYF.

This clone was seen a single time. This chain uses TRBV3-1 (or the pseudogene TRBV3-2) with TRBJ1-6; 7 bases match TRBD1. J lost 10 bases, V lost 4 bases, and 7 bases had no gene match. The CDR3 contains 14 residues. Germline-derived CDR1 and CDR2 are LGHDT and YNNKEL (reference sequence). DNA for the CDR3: TGTGCCAGCAGCCCTAGACAGGGTAGGTCACCCCTCCACTTT. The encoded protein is CASSPRQGRSPLHF.

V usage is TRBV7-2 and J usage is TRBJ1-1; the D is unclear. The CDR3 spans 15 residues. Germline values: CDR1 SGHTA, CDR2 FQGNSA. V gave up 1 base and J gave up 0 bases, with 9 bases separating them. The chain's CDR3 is CASSLGARLNTEAFF. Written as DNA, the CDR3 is TGTGCCAGCAGCTTAGGTGCCCGGTTGAACACTGAAGCTTTCTTT.

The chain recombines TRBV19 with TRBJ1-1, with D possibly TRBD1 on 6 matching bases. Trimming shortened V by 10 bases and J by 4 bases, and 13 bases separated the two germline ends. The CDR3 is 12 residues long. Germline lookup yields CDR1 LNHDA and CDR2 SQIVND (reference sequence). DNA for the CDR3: TGTGCCACCCAGGGGCCGGCCACTGAAGCTTTCTTT. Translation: CATQGPATEAFF.

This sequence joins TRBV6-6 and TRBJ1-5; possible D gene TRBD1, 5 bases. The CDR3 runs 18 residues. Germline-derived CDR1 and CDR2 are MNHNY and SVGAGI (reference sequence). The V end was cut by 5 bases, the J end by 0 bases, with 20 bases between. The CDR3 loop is CASSPLQGGRYSNQPQHF. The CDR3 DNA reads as TGTGCCAGCAGTCCCCTGCAGGGAGGGAGGTATAGCAATCAGCCCCAGCATTTT.

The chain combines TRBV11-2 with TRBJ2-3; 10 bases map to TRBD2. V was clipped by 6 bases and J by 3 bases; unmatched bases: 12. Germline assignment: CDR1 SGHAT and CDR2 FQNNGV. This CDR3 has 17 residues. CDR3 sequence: CASSLSSGGRGTDTQYF. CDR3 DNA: TGTGCCAGCAGTCTGTCTAGCGGGGGTCGAGGGACAGATACGCAGTATTTT.

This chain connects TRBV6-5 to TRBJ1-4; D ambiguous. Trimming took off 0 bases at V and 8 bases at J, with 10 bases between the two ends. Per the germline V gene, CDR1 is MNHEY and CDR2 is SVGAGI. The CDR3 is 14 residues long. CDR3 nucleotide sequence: TGTGCCAGCAGTTACTCAGGTTTGCGGGAAAAACTGTTTTTT. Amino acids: CASSYSGLREKLFF.

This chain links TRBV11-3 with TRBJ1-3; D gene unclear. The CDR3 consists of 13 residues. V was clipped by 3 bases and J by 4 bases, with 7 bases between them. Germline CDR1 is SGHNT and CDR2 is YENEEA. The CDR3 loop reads CASSLMRGNTIYF. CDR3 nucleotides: TGTGCCAGCAGCTTGATGAGGGGAAACACCATATATTTT.

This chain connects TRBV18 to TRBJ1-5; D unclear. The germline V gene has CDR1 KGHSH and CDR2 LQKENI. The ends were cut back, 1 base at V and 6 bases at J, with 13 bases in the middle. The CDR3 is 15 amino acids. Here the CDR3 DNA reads TGTGCCAGCTCACCACAGCTGGGCGAGGGTCAGCCCCAGCATTTT. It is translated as CASSPQLGEGQPQHF.

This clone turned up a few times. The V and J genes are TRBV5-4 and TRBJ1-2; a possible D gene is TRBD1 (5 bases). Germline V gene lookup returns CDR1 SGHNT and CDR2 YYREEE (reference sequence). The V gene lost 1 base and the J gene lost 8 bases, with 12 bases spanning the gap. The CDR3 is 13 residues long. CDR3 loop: CASSLKAGMGYTF. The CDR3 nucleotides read TGTGCCAGCAGCTTGAAGGCAGGGATGGGCTACACCTTC.

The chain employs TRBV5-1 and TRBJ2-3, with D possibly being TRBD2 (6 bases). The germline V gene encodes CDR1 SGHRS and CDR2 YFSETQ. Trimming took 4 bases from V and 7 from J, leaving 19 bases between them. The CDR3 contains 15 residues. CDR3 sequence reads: CASSPLGEEENTQYF. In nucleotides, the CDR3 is TGCGCCAGCAGCCCGCTGGGGGAGGAAGAAAATACGCAGTATTTT.

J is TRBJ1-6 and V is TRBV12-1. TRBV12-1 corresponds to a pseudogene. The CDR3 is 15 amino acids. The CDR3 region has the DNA TGTGCCAGCAGCCTCCCGAGCTCCTATAATTCACCCCTCCACTTT. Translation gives CASSLPSSYNSPLHF.

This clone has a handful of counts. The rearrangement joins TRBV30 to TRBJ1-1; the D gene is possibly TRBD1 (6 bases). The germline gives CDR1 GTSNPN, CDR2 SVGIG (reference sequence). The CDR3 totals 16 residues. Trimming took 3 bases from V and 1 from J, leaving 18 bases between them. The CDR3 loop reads CAWSRYRIQGNTEAFF. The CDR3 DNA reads TGTGCCTGGAGCCGGTACCGGATACAGGGGAACACTGAAGCTTTCTTT.

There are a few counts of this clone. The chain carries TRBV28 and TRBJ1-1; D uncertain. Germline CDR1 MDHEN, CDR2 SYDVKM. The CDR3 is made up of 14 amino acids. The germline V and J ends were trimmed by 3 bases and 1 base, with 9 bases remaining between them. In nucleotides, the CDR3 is TGTGCCAGCAGTTTGCGGCCTCGGAACACTGAAGCTTTCTTT. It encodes CASSLRPRNTEAFF.

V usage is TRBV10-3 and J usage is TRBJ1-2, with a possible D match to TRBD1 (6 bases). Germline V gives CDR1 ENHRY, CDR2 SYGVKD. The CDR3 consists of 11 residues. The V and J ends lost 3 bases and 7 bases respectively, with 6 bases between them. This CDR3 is CAISDRGGYTF. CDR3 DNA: TGTGCCATCAGTGACAGGGGTGGCTACACCTTC.

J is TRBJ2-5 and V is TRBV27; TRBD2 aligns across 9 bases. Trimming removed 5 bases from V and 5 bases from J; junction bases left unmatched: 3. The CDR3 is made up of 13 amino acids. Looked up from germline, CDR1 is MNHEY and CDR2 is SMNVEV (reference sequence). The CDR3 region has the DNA TGTGCCAGCAGTCCCCTAGCGGGGGAGACCCAGTACTTC. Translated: CASSPLAGETQYF.

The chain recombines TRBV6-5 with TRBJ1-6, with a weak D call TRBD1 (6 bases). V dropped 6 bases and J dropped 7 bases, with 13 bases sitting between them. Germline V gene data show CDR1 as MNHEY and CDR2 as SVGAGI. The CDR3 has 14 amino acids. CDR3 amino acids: CASRTRTDNSPLHF. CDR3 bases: TGTGCCAGCAGGACCCGGACAGACAATTCACCCCTCCACTTT.

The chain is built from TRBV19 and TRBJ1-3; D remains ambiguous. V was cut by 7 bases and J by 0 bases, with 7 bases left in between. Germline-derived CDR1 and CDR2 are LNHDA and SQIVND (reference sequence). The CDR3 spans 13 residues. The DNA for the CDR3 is TGTGCCAGTAATTCCATCTCTGGAAACACCATATATTTT. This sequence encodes CASNSISGNTIYF.

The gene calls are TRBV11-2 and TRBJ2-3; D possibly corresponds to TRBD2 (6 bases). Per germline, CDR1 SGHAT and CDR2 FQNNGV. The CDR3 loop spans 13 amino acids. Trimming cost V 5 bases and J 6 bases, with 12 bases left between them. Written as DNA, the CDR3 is TGTGCCAGCAGCCCCGGGACTCCGGATACGCAGTATTTT. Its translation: CASSPGTPDTQYF.

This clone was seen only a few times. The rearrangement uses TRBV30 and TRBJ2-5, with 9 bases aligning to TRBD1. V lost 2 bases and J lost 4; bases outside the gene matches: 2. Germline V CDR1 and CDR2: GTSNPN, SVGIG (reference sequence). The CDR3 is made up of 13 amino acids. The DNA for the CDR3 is TGTGCCTGGAGTATGGGACAGGGAGAGACCCAGTACTTC. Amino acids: CAWSMGQGETQYF.

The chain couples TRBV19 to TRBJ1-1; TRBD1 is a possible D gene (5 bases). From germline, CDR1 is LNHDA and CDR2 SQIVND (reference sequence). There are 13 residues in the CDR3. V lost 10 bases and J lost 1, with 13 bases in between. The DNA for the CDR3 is TGTGCCACGGGGGGTCAGGGGAACACTGAAGCTTTCTTT. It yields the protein CATGGQGNTEAFF.

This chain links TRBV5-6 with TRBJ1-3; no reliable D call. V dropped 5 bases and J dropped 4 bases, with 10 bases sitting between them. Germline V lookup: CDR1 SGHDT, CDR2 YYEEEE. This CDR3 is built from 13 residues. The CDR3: CASSPWAGNTIYF. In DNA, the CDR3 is TGTGCCAGCAGTCCCTGGGCCGGAAACACCATATATTTT.

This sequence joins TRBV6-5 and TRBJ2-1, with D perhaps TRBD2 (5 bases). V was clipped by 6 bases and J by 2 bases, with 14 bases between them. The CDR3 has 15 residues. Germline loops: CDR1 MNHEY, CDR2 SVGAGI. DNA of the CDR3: TGTGCCAGCAGCCTGCAGGAGGCAACCTACAATGAGCAGTTCTTC. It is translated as CASSLQEATYNEQFF.

The CDR3 DNA reads TGTGCCAGCAGTTCGGGCAGGGCGGTCAATCAGCCCCAGCATTTT. It yields the protein CASSSGRAVNQPQHF. The genes are TRBV27 and TRBJ1-5, with a tentative D call TRBD1 (5 bases). Trimming stripped 4 bases from V and 3 bases from J, with 13 bases between. Germline CDR1 MNHEY, CDR2 SMNVEV (reference sequence). The CDR3 is made up of 15 amino acids.